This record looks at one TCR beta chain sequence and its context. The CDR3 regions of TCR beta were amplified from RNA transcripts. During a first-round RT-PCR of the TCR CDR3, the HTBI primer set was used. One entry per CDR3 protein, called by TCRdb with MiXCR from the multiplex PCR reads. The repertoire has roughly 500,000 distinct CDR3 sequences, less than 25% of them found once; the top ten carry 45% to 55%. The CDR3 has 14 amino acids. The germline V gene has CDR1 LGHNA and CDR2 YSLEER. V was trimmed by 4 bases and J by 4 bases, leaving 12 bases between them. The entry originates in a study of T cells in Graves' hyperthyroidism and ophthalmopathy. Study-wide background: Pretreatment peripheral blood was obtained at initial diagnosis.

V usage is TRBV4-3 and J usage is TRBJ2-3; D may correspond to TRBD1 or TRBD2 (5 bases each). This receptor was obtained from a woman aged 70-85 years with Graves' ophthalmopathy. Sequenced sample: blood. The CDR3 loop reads CASSPGPHPDTQYF. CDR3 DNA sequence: TGCGCCAGCAGCCCGGGACCTCACCCAGATACGCAGTATTTT.